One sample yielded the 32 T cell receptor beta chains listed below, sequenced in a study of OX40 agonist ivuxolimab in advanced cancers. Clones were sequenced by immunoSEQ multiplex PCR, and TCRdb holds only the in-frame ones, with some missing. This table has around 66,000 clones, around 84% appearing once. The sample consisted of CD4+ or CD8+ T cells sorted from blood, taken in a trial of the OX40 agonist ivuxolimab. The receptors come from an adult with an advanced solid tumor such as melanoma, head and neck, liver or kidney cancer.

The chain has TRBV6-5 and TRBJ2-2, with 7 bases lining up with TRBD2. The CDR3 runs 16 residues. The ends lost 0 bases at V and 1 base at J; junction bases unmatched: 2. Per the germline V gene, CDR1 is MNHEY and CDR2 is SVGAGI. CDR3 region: CASSYSGRGNTGELFF. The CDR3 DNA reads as TGTGCCAGCAGTTACTCAGGGAGGGGGAACACCGGGGAGCTGTTTTTT.

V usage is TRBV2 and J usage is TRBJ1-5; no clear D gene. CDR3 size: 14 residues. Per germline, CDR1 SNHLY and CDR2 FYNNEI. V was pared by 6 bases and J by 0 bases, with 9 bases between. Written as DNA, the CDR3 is TGTGCCAGCAGAGCCCTTTATAGCAATCAGCCCCAGCATTTT. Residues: CASRALYSNQPQHF.

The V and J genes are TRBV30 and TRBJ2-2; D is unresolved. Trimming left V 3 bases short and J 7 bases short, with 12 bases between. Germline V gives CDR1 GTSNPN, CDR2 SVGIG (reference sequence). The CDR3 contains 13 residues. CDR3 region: CAWRAPPGGELFF. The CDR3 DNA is TGTGCCTGGAGGGCGCCGCCGGGCGGGGAGCTGTTTTTT.

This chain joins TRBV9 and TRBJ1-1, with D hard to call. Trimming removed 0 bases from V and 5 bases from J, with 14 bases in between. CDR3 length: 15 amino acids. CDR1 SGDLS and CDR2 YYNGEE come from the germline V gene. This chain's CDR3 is CASSVVSRGSTEAFF. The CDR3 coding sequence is TGTGCCAGCAGCGTAGTGTCAAGAGGGAGTACTGAAGCTTTCTTT.

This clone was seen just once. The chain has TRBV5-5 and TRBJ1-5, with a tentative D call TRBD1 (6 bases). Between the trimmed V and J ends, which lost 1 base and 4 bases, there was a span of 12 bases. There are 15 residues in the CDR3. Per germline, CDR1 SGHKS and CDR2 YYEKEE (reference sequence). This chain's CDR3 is CASSLRGGGNQPQHF. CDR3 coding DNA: TGTGCCAGCAGCTTGAGAGGGGGTGGGAATCAGCCCCAGCATTTT.

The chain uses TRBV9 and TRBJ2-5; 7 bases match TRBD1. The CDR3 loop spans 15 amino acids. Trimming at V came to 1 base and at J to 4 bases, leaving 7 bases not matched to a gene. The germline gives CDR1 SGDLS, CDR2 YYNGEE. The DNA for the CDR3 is TGTGCCAGCAGCGTAAAGACAGGGACGGGAGAGACCCAGTACTTC. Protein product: CASSVKTGTGETQYF.

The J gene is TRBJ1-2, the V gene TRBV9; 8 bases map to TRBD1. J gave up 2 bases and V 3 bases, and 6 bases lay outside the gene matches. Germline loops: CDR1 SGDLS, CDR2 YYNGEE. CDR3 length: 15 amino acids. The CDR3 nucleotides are TGTGCCAGCAGCGCTCGGGACAGGCCGAACTATGGCTACACCTTC. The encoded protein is CASSARDRPNYGYTF.

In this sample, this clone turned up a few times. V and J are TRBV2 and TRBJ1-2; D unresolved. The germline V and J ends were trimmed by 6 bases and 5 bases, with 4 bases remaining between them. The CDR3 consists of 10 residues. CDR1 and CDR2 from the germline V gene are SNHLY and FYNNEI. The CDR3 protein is CASRLYGYTF. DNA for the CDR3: TGTGCCAGCAGGCTTTATGGCTACACCTTC.

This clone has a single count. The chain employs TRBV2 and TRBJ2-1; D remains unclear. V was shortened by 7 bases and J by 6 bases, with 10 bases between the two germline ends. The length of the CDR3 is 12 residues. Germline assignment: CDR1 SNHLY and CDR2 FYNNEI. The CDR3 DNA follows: TGTGCCAGCAAAGGCCAATCCAATGAGCAGTTCTTC. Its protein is CASKGQSNEQFF.

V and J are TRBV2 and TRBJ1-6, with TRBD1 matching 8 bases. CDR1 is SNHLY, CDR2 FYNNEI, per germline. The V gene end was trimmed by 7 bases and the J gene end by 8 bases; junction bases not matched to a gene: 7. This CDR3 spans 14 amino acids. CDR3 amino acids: CASTPQGADSPLHF. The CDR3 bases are TGTGCCAGCACACCTCAGGGGGCCGATTCACCCCTCCACTTT.

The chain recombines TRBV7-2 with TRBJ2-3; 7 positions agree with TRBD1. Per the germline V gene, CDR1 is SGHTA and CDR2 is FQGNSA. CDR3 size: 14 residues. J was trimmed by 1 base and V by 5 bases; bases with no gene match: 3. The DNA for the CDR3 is TGTGCCAGCAGCCTCGGACAGGGCACAGATACGCAGTATTTT. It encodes CASSLGQGTDTQYF.

Here the CDR3 reads CASRGQGAYEQYF. The CDR3 DNA is TGTGCCAGTAGAGGACAGGGGGCCTACGAGCAGTACTTC. The gene calls are TRBV19 and TRBJ2-7; 10 positions agree with TRBD1. Germline V gene lookup returns CDR1 LNHDA and CDR2 SQIVND (reference sequence). The CDR3 has 13 residues. Trimming removed 6 bases from V and 2 bases from J; junction bases left unmatched: 1.

CDR3 DNA sequence: TGTGCCAGCAGCCTGACAGGGCTCACTGAAGCTTTCTTT. Its translation is CASSLTGLTEAFF. The chain has TRBV7-7 and TRBJ1-1; 7 bases line up with TRBD1. This CDR3 region has 13 residues. Germline CDR1 and CDR2: SSHAT and FNYEAQ (reference sequence). J gave up 4 bases and V 5 bases, and 4 bases lay outside the gene matches.

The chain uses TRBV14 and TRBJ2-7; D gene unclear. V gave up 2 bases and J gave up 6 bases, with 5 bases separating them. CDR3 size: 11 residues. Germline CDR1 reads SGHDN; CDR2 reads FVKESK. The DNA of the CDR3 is TGTGCCAGCAGCCAAAGGGTCGAGCAGTACTTC. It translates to CASSQRVEQYF.

The CDR3 here is CASSEVQGARGYTF. The DNA for the CDR3 is TGTGCCAGCAGTGAGGTACAGGGGGCGCGAGGCTACACCTTC. V is TRBV2 and J is TRBJ1-2; 9 nucleotides align to TRBD1. There are 14 residues in the CDR3. Germline lookup yields CDR1 SNHLY and CDR2 FYNNEI. The ends lost 3 bases at V and 8 bases at J; junction bases unmatched: 7.

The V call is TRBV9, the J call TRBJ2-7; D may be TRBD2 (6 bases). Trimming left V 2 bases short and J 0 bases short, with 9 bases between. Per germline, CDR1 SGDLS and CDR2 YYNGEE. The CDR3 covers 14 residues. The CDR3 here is CASSVGGISYEQYF. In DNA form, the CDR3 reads TGTGCCAGCAGCGTGGGGGGAATCTCCTACGAGCAGTACTTC.

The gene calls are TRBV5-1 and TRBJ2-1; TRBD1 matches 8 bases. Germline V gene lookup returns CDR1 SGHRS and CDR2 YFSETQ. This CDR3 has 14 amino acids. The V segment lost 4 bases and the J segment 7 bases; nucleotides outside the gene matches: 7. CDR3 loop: CASSARQGTNEQFF. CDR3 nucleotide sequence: TGCGCCAGCAGCGCCAGACAGGGGACTAATGAGCAGTTCTTC.

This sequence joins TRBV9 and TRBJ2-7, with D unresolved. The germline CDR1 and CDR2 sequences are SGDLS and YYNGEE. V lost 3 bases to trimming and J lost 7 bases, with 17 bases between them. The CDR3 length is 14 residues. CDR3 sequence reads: CASSDKGGLGEQYF. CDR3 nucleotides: TGTGCCAGCAGCGATAAGGGCGGTTTGGGAGAGCAGTACTTC.

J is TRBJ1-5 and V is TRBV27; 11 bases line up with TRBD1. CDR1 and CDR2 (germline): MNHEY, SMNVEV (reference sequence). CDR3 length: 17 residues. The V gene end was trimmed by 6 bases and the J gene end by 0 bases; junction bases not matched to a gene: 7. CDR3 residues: CASRGQGGGYSNQPQHF. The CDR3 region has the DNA TGTGCCAGCAGGGGACAGGGGGGAGGTTATAGCAATCAGCCCCAGCATTTT.

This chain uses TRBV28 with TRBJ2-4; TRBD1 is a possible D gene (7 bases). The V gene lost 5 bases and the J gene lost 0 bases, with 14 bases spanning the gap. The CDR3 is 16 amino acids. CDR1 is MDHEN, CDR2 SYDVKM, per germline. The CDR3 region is CASSQTGTLAKNIQYF. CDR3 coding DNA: TGTGCCAGCAGTCAGACAGGGACTCTAGCCAAAAACATTCAGTACTTC.

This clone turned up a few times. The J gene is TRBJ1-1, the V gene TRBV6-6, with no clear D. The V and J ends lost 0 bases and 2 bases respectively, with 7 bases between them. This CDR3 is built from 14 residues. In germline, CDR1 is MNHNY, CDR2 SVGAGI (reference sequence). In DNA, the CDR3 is TGTGCCAGCAGTTACTCGCTCGGTAACACTGAAGCTTTCTTT. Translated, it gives CASSYSLGNTEAFF.

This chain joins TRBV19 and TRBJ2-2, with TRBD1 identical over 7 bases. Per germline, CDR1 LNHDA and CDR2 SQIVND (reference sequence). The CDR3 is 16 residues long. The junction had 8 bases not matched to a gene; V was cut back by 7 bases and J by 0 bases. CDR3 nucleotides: TGTGCCAGTAACAGAGGGGGCGGCGCGAACACCGGGGAGCTGTTTTTT. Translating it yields CASNRGGGANTGELFF.

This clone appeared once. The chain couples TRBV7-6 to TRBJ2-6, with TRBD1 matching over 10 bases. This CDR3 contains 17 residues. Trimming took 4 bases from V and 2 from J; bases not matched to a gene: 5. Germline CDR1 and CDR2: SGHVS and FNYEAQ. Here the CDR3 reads CASSYGQGGPGANVLTF. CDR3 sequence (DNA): TGTGCCAGCAGCTACGGACAGGGGGGGCCTGGGGCCAACGTCCTGACTTTC.

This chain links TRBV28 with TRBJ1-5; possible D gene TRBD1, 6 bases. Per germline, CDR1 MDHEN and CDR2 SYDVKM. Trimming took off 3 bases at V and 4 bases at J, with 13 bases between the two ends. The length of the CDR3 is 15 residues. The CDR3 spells CASSFSGTPNQPQHF. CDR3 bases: TGTGCCAGCAGTTTTTCCGGGACACCTAATCAGCCCCAGCATTTT.

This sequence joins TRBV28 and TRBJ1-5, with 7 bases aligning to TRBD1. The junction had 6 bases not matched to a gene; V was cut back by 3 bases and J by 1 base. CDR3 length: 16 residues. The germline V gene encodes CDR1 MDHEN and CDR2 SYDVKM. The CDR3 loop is CASSFAGGGSNQPQHF. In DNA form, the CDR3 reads TGTGCCAGCAGTTTTGCAGGGGGAGGGAGCAATCAGCCCCAGCATTTT.

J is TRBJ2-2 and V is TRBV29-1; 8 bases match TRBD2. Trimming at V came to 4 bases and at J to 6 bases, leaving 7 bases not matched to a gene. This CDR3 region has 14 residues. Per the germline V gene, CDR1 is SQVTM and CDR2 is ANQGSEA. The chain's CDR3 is CSVGVMRGAGELFF. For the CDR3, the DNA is TGCAGCGTTGGGGTGATGCGGGGGGCCGGGGAGCTGTTTTTT.

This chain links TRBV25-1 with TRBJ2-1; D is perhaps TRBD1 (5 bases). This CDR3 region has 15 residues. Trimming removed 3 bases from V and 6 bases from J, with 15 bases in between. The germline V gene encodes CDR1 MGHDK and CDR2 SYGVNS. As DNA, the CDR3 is TGTGCCAGCAGTGATCCCAGTCGACAGTTCAATGAGCAGTTCTTC. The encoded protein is CASSDPSRQFNEQFF.

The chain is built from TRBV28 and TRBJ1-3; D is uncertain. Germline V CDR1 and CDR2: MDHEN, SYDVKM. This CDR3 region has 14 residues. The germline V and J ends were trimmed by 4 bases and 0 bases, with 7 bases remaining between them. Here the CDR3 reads CASSYPASGNTIYF. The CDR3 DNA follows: TGTGCCAGCAGTTACCCAGCCTCTGGAAACACCATATATTTT.

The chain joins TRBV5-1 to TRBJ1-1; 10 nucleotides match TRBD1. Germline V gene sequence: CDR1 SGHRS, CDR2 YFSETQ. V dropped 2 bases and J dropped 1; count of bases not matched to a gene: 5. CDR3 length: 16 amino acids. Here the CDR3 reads CASSLGTGATNTEAFF. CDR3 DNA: TGCGCCAGCAGCTTAGGGACAGGGGCGACGAACACTGAAGCTTTCTTT.

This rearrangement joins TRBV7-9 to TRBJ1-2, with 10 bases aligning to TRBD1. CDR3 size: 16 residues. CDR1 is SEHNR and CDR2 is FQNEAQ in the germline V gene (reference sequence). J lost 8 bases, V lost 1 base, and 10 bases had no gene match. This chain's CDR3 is CASSLVLGQGDGGYTF. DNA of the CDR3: TGTGCCAGCAGCTTAGTCTTAGGACAGGGGGATGGAGGCTACACCTTC.

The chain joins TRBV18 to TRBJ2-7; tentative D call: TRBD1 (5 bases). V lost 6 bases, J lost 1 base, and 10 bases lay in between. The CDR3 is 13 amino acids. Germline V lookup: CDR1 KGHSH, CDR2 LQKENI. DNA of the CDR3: TGTGCCAGCTCGCGGACATCGTCCTACGAGCAGTACTTC. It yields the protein CASSRTSSYEQYF.

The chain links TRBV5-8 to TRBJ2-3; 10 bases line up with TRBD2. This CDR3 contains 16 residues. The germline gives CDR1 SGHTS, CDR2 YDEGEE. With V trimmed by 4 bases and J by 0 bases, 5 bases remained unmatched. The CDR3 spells CASSTRTSGSTDTQYF. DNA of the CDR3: TGTGCCAGCAGCACGAGGACTAGCGGCAGCACAGATACGCAGTATTTT.